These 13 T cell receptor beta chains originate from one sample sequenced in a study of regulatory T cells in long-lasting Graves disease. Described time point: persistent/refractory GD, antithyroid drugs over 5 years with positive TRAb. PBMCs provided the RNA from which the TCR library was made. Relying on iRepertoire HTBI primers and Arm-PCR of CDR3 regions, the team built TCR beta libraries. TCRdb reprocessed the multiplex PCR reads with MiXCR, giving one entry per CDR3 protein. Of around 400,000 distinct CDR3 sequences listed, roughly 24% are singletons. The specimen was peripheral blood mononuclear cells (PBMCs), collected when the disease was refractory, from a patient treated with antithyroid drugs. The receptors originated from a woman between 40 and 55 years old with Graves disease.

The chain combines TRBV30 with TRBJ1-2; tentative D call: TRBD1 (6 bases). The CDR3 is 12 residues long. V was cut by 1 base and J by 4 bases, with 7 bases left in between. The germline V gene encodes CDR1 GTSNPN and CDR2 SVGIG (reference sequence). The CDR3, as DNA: TGTGCCTGGAGTGCACAGGGCTATGGCTACACCTTC. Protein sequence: CAWSAQGYGYTF.

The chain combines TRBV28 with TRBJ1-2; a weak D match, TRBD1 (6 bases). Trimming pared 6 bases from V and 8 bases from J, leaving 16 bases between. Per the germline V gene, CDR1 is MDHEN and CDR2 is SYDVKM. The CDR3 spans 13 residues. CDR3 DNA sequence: TGTGCCAGCAGCCCATCGACAGGCCGGGGCTACACCTTC. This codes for CASSPSTGRGYTF.

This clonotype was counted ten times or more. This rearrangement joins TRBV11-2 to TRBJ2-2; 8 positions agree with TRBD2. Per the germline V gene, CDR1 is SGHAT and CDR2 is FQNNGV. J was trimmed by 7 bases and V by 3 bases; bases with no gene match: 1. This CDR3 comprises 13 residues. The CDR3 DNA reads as TGTGCCAGCAGCTTCGGGACTAGCGGGGAGCTGTTTTTT. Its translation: CASSFGTSGELFF.

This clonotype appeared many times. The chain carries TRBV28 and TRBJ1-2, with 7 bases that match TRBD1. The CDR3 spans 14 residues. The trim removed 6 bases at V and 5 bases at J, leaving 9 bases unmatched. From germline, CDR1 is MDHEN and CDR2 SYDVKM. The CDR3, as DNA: TGTGCCAGCAGCAACAGACAGGGTAATTATGGCTACACCTTC. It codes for CASSNRQGNYGYTF.

CDR3 residues: CASSLGMSTEAFF. CDR3 DNA: TGTGCCAGCAGTTTAGGAATGAGCACTGAAGCTTTCTTT. V and J are TRBV28 and TRBJ1-1; D is undetermined. Germline CDR1 is MDHEN and CDR2 is SYDVKM. CDR3 length: 13 amino acids. V was pared by 2 bases and J by 4 bases, with 8 bases between.

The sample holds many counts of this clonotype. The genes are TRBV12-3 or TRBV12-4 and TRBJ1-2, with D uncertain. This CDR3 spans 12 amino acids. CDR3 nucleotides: TGTGCGGCAGGCAACCCGTGGTATGGCTACACCTTC. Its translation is CAAGNPWYGYTF.

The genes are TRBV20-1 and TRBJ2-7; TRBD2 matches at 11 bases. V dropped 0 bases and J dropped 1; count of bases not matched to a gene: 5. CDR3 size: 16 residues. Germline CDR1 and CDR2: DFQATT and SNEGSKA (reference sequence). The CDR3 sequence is CSARDSGRAISYEQYF. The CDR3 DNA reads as TGCAGTGCTAGAGATAGCGGGAGGGCCATTTCCTACGAGCAGTACTTC.

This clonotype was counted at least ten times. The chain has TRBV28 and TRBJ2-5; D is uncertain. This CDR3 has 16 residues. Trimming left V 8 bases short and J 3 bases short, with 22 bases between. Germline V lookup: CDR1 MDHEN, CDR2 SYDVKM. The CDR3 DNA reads TGTGCCAGCCTCCCCTCGTGGGGTCTGGATAAAGAGACCCAGTACTTC. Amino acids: CASLPSWGLDKETQYF. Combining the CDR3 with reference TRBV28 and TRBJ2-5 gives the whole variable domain DVKVTQSSRYLVKRTGEKVFLECVQDMDHENMFWYRQDPGLGLRLIYFSYDVKMKEKGDIPEGYSVSREKKERFSLILESASTNQTSMYLCASLPSWGLDKETQYFGPGTRLLVL.

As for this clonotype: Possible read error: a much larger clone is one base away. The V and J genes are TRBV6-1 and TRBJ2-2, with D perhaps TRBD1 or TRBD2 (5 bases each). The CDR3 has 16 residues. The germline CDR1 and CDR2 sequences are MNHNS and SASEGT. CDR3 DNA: TGTGCCAGCACTGCCAGGGTAGCGACGAACACCGAGGAGCTGTTTTTT. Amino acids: CASTARVATNTEELFF.

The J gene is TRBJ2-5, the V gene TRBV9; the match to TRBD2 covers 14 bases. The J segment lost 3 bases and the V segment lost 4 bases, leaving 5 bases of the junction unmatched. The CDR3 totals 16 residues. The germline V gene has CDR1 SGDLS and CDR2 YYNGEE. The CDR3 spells CASSFTGLAGEETQYF. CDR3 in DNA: TGTGCCAGCAGCTTTACGGGACTAGCGGGAGAAGAGACCCAGTACTTC.

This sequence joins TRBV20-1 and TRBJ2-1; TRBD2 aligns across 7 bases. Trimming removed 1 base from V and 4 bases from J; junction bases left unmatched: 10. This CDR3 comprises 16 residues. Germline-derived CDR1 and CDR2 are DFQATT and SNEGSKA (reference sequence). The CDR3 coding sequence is TGCAGTGCTAGAGTAGGGTGGCTAGCGGATTACAATGAGCAGTTCTTC. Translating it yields CSARVGWLADYNEQFF.

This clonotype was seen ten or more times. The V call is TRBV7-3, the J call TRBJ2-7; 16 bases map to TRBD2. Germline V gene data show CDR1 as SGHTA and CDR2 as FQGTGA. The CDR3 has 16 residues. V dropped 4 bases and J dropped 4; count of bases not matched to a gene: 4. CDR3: CASSSSGLAGGYEQYF. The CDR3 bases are TGTGCCAGCAGCTCCTCGGGACTAGCGGGAGGGTACGAGCAGTACTTC.

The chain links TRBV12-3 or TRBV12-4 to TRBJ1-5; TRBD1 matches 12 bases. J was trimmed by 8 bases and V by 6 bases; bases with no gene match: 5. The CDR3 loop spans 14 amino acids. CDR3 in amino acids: CASRGQGAGEPQHF. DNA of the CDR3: TGTGCCAGCAGGGGACAGGGGGCAGGTGAGCCCCAGCATTTT.